Listed below are T cell receptor beta chains from one sample, sequenced in a study of response to subunit inactivated influenza vaccine. Each CDR3 protein is one row after TCRdb ran MiXCR on the RT-PCR reads. Counted here are 450,000 to 600,000 distinct CDR3 sequences, approximately 7.1% occurring once; the ten biggest clones make up under 15%. The sequencing used PBMCs from blood, collected less than 30 months after vaccination. Every receptor here comes from a man aged 45 to 70 who received an inactivated influenza vaccine. Both conserved end residues are part of each CDR3. Fields, in order: CDR3 length, clone size, J gene, D gene, V gene, CDR3 protein, CDR3 DNA. The D gene is left open where the match is weak. Part of the rows lack a size; the others show once, few, many or a class for expanded clones.

>12|many|TRBJ2-7|-|TRBV28
CASSLKGYEQYF
TGTGCCAGCAGTTTGAAGGGTTACGAGCAGTACTTC
>11|-|TRBJ2-7|-|TRBV2
CASLIAYEQYF
TGTGCCAGCCTCATCGCCTACGAGCAGTACTTC
>17|few|TRBJ2-7|-|TRBV29-1
CSVEGRSRQVISYEQYF
TGCAGCGTTGAAGGCCGGAGCAGACAGGTTATCTCCTACGAGCAGTACTTC
>13|many|TRBJ1-1|-|TRBV11-2
CASSLAVYTEAFF
TGTGCCAGCAGCTTGGCGGTCTACACTGAAGCTTTCTTT
>12|few|TRBJ2-1|-|TRBV24-1
CATSDHSGTKFF
TGTGCCACCAGTGATCATTCCGGGACAAAGTTCTTC
>16|-|TRBJ2-3|TRBD2|TRBV29-1
CSVDLLGSGATDTQYF
TGCAGCGTTGATCTGTTGGGTAGCGGGGCCACAGATACGCAGTATTTT
>15|few|TRBJ2-5|TRBD1|TRBV6-1
CASSEATRQGGTQYF
TGTGCCAGCAGTGAAGCCACCCGACAGGGTGGAACCCAGTACTTC
>14|-|TRBJ2-3|TRBD1|TRBV6-5
CASSWDRVKDTQYF
TGTGCCAGCAGTTGGGACAGGGTTAAAGATACGCAGTATTTT
>12|-|TRBJ1-2|-|TRBV20-1
CSAADRNYGYTF
TGCAGTGCGGCGGACAGAAACTATGGCTACACCTTC
>20|-|TRBJ2-3|TRBD1|TRBV11-1
CASSTGALLSHTRRRHAQYF
TGTGCCAGCAGCACAGGGGCTCTCCTTTCCCACACCAGACGGAGGCATGCGCAGTATTTT